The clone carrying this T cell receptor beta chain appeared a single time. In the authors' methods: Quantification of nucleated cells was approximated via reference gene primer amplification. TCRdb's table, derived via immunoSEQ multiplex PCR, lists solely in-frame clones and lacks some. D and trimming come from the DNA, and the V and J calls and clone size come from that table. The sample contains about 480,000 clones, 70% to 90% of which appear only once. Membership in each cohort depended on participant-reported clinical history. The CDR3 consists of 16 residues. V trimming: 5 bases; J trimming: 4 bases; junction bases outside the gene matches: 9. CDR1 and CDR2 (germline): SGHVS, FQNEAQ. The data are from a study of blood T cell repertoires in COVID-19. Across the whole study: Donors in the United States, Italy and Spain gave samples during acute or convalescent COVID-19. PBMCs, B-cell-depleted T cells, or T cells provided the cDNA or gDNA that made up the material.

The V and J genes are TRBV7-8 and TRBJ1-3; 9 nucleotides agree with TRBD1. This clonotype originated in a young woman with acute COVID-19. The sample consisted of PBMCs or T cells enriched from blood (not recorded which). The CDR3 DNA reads TGTGCCAGCAGCCCCACGGACAGGGGATCGGGAAACACCATATATTTT. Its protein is CASSPTDRGSGNTIYF.